What follows are 2 T cell receptor beta chains derived from one specimen sequenced in a study of human T cells and chemical hapten exposure. TCRdb used MiXCR to reprocess the RACE reads, holding one entry per CDR3 protein. Of 250,000 to 300,000 distinct CDR3 sequences listed, roughly 8% are singletons. Time point described: pre-sensitization, week 0. This sample's treatment: therapeutic diphenylcyclopropenone sensitization with weekly scalp DPC. The source material was whole blood, sampled in connection with sensitization to the hapten diphenylcyclopropenone (DPC). The origin of the receptors is a young man with alopecia areata. Some clones in this sample may be carry-over from other donors' samples.

This clonotype was recorded a few times. J is TRBJ1-3 and V is TRBV20-1; 12 positions agree with TRBD1. This CDR3 has 18 amino acids. V lost 1 base, J lost 4 bases, and 11 bases stayed unmatched. Germline lookup yields CDR1 DFQATT and CDR2 SNEGSKA (reference sequence). The CDR3 coding sequence is TGCAGTGCTAGAGGACCGGGACAGGGGGCTCCGTTGGGAAACACCATATATTTT. Amino acid sequence: CSARGPGQGAPLGNTIYF.

The chain recombines TRBV4-1 with TRBJ2-2; unclear D gene. The ends were cut back, 2 bases at V and 1 base at J, with 17 bases in the middle. The CDR3 spans 18 residues. Germline loops: CDR1 MGHRA, CDR2 YSYEKL. The CDR3 DNA sequence: TGCGCCAGCAGCCAAAGGGTCTTCTCTTCGAGGAACACCGGGGAGCTGTTTTTT. It is translated as CASSQRVFSSRNTGELFF.